The following is a TCR beta chain sequence with its context. Its antigen is still unknown. In germline, CDR1 is MNHEY, CDR2 SMNVEV (reference sequence). The J segment lost 7 bases and the V segment lost 5 bases, leaving 8 bases of the junction unmatched. The CDR3 has 14 amino acids. These data are taken from a study of T cell responses to AZD1222 COVID-19 vaccine. Study findings and constraints: The study found vaccine-associated CD4 TCRs spanning spike, dominant at 160-218 and 743-854. White British donors predominated, females outnumbered males, and clonal diversity was possibly underestimated. Repertoires were sampled only after the peak T cell response. Breadth and depth of Spike-specific TCRs rose after two AZD1222 doses.

Using immunoSEQ multiplex PCR, the repertoire was profiled, and TCRdb retains in-frame clones only, with some absent. Among about 120,000 clones listed, roughly 90% were seen once. The sequenced sample was peripheral blood, obtained on day 0 of AZD1222 vaccination. The receptor was derived from an adult in good health. The chain joins TRBV27 to TRBJ1-2, with 9 bases fitting TRBD1. In nucleotides, the CDR3 is TGTGCCAGCAGTCTACGGACAGGGGAGGGTGGCTACACCTTC. Its translation is CASSLRTGEGGYTF.